One and the same sample provided the 12 T cell receptor beta chains below, sequenced in a study of T cell responses to AZD1222 COVID-19 vaccine. The table came from immunoSEQ multiplex PCR; TCRdb's copy has only in-frame clones and leaves some out. The table records some 150,000 clones, over 85% of them present only once. This specimen consisted of peripheral blood, obtained on day 0 of MenACWY control vaccination. Receptor source: an adult in good health.

This chain connects TRBV6-1 to TRBJ2-3, with D perhaps TRBD1 (5 bases). This CDR3 spans 15 amino acids. The V end lost 0 bases, the J end lost 3 bases, and 10 bases lay between the germline ends. CDR1 and CDR2 (germline): MNHNS, SASEGT. CDR3 sequence (DNA): TGTGCCAGCAGTGAAGCATACCCAGGGACAGATACGCAGTATTTT. The encoded protein is CASSEAYPGTDTQYF.

As for this clone: Germline and junction disagree at one end, which may indicate a read error. The chain carries TRBV20-1 and TRBJ1-1; TRBD1 is a possible D gene (5 bases). The CDR3 spans 12 residues. Germline-derived CDR1 and CDR2 are DFQATT and SNEGSKA (reference sequence). The CDR3 DNA reads TGCAGGGCTAGTGCAGGGTACACTGAAGCTTTCTTT. Translation gives CRASAGYTEAFF.

Concerning this clone itself: A junction end diverges from the germline sequence, so it may reflect a read error. The chain recombines TRBV19 with TRBJ2-3, with D possibly TRBD2 on 5 matching bases. The CDR3 is 12 amino acids. CDR1 is LNHDA, CDR2 SQIVND, per germline (reference sequence). The CDR3 DNA reads TGCCCGATGGGAAGCGAGGGAGATACGCAGTATTTT. Its protein product is CPMGSEGDTQYF.

This rearrangement joins TRBV5-4 to TRBJ1-4; D gene unclear. Germline loops: CDR1 SGHNT, CDR2 YYREEE (reference sequence). The CDR3 runs to 13 residues. The ends were cut back, 3 bases at V and 7 bases at J, with 10 bases in the middle. DNA for the CDR3: TGTGCCAGCAGCTCACGGACGGGTGAAAAACTGTTTTTT. Protein: CASSSRTGEKLFF. The variable domain in full, completed from reference TRBV5-4 and TRBJ1-4, reads ETGVTQSPTHLIKTRGQQVTLRCSSQSGHNTVSWYQQALGQGPQFIFQYYREEENGRGNFPPRFSGLQFPNYSSELNVNALELDDSALYLCASSSRTGEKLFFGSGTQLSVL.

This chain joins TRBV9 and TRBJ2-7, with D possibly matching TRBD1 (6 bases). The germline V and J ends were trimmed by 3 bases and 2 bases, with 27 bases remaining between them. The germline V gene encodes CDR1 SGDLS and CDR2 YYNGEE. This CDR3 is built from 19 residues. CDR3 DNA: TGTGCCAGCAGCGCGAGCGCGGATTTGACGGGACAAGGTACCTACGAGCAGTACTTC. Its protein is CASSASADLTGQGTYEQYF.

This chain links TRBV2 with TRBJ1-2, with TRBD1 identical over 7 bases. This CDR3 has 13 amino acids. The germline V gene encodes CDR1 SNHLY and CDR2 FYNNEI. J lost 2 bases, V lost 8 bases, and 5 bases had no gene match. In DNA form, the CDR3 reads TGTGCCAGCGGAAGGGACAGCAACTATGGCTACACCTTC. Protein: CASGRDSNYGYTF.

The rearrangement joins TRBV4-3 to TRBJ2-5; maybe TRBD1 (6 bases). Germline V gene lookup returns CDR1 LGHNA and CDR2 YSLEER. The V and J ends lost 1 base and 5 bases respectively, with 11 bases between them. The CDR3 covers 14 residues. The CDR3 DNA sequence: TGCGCCAGCAGCCAAGCTACAGGGATTGAGACCCAGTACTTC. Protein: CASSQATGIETQYF.

V gene TRBV2 combines with J gene TRBJ2-5; D uncertain. The CDR3 is 14 amino acids. Germline V gene sequence: CDR1 SNHLY, CDR2 FYNNEI. The V and J ends lost 3 bases and 1 base respectively, with 9 bases between them. DNA for the CDR3: TGTGCCAGCAGTGATCCGGAGTCCCAAGAGACCCAGTACTTC. Translation: CASSDPESQETQYF.

The CDR3 bases are TGTGCCAGCAGCCAAGGTATCCACGGACCCTACGAGCAGTACTTC. Its protein product is CASSQGIHGPYEQYF. V is TRBV3-1 (or the pseudogene TRBV3-2) and J is TRBJ2-7; D unresolved. This CDR3 contains 15 residues. Per germline, CDR1 LGHDT and CDR2 YNNKEL (reference sequence). V lost 1 base to trimming and J lost 2 bases, with 12 bases between them.

The chain couples TRBV24-1 to TRBJ2-5; D might be TRBD1 (6 bases). Trimming took off 3 bases at V and 5 bases at J, with 12 bases between the two ends. CDR3 size: 14 residues. Germline CDR1 is KGHDR and CDR2 is SFDVKD. For the CDR3, the DNA is TGTGCCACCAGTGATCGACAGGCGTCGGAGACCCAGTACTTC. Its protein is CATSDRQASETQYF.

This chain uses TRBV6-4 with TRBJ1-2, with D possibly being TRBD1 (5 bases). The CDR3 is 14 residues long. Trimming shortened V by 5 bases and J by 8 bases, and 18 bases separated the two germline ends. Per the germline V gene, CDR1 is MRHNA and CDR2 is SNTAGT. In DNA form, the CDR3 reads TGTGCCAGCAGTCCAGGGACGGGATTCGGGGGCTACACCTTC. This encodes CASSPGTGFGGYTF.

The chain links TRBV5-1 to TRBJ1-3; the match to TRBD1 covers 10 bases. The length of the CDR3 is 14 residues. Trimming at V came to 4 bases and at J to 4 bases, leaving 2 bases not matched to a gene. Germline CDR1 reads SGHRS; CDR2 reads YFSETQ. The CDR3 is CASSRDRGGNTIYF. CDR3 coding DNA: TGCGCCAGCAGCCGGGACAGGGGAGGAAACACCATATATTTT.